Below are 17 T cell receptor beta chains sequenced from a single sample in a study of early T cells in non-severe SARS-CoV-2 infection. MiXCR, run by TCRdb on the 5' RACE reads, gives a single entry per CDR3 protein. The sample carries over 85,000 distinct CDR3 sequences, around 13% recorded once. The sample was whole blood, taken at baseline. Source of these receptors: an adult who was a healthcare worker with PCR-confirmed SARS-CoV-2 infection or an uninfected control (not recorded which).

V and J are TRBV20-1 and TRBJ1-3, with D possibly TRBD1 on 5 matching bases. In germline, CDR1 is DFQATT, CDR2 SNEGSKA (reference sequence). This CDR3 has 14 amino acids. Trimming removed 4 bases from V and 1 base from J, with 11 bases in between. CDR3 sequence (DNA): TGCAGTGCTATTAGAGACAGTTCTGGAAACACCATATATTTT. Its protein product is CSAIRDSSGNTIYF.

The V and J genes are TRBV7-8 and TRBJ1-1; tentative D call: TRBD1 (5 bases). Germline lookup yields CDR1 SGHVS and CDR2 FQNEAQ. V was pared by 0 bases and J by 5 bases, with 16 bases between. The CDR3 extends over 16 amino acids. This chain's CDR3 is CASSLAAGQGRTEAFF. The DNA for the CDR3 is TGTGCCAGCAGCTTAGCGGCAGGGCAGGGTAGGACTGAAGCTTTCTTT.

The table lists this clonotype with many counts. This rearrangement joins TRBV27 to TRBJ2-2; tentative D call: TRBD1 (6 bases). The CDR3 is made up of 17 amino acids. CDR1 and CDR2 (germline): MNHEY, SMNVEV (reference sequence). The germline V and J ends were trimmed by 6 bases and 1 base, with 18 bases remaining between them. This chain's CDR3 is CASSQALTGLNTGELFF. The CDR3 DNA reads TGTGCCAGCAGCCAGGCCCTGACAGGTCTGAACACCGGGGAGCTGTTTTTT.

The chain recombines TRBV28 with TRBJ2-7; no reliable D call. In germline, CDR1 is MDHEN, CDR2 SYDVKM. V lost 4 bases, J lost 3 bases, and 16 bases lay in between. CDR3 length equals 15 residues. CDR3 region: CASSYPGLQNYEQYF. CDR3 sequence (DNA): TGTGCCAGCAGTTATCCCGGGCTCCAAAACTACGAGCAGTACTTC.

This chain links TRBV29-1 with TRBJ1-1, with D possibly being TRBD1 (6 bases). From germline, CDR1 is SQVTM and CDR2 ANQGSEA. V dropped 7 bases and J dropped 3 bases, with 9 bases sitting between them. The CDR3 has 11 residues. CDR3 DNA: TGCAGCGCCTACAGGGACACTGAAGCTTTCTTT. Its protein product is CSAYRDTEAFF.

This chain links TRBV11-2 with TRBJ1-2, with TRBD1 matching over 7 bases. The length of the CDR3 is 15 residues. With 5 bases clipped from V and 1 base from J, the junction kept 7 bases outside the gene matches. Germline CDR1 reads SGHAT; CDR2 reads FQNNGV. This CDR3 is CASSPYGQDNYGYTF. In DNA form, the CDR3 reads TGTGCCAGCAGCCCCTACGGACAGGATAACTATGGCTACACCTTC.

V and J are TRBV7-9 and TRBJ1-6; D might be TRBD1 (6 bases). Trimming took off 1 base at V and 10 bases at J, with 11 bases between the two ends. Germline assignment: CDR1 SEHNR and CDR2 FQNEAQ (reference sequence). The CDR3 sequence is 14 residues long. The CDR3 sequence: CASSLGGGESPLHF. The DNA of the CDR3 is TGTGCCAGCAGCTTAGGAGGGGGTGAATCACCCCTCCACTTT.

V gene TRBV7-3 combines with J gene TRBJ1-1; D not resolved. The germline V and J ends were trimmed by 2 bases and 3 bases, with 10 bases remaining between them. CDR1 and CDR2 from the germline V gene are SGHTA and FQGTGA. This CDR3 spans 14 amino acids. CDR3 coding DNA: TGTGCCAGCAGCTTATTAGGGCGCGACACTGAAGCTTTCTTT. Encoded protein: CASSLLGRDTEAFF.

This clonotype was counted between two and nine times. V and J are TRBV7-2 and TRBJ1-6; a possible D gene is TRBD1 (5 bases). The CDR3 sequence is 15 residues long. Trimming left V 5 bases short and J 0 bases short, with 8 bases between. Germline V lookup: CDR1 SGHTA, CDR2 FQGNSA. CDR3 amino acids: CASSARVSYNSPLHF. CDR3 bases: TGTGCCAGCAGCGCCAGGGTCTCCTATAATTCACCCCTCCACTTT.

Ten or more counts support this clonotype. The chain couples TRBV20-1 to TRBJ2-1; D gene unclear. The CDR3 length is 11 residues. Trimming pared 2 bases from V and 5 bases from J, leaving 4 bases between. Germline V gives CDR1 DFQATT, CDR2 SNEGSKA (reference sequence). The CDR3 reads CSARRNNEQFF. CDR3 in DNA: TGCAGTGCTAGACGCAACAATGAGCAGTTCTTC.

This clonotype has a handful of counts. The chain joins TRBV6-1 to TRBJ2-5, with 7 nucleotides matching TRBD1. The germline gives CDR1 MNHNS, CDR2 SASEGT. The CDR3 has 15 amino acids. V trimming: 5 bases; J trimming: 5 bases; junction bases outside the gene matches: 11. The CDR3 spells CASSPTDRAWETQYF. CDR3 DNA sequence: TGTGCCAGCAGTCCCACAGACAGGGCATGGGAGACCCAGTACTTC.

CDR3 coding DNA: TGTGCCAGCAGCTTAACTAACCGGGACACCTCCAATCAGCCCCAGCATTTT. It yields the protein CASSLTNRDTSNQPQHF. This sequence joins TRBV7-3 and TRBJ1-5; a possible D gene is TRBD1 (6 bases). CDR3 length: 17 amino acids. CDR1 and CDR2 from the germline V gene are SGHTA and FQGTGA. Deletions cut 0 bases from V and 3 bases from J, with 15 bases between.

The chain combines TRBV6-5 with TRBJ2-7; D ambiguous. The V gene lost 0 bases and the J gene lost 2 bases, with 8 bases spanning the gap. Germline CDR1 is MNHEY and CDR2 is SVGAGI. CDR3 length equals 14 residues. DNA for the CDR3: TGTGCCAGCAGTTACTCGGCAGGCCCCTACGAGCAGTACTTC. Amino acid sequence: CASSYSAGPYEQYF.

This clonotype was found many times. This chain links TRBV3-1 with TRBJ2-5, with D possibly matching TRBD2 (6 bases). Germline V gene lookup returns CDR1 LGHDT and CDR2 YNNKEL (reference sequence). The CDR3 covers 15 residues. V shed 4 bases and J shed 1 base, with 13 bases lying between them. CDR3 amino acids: CASSLRDFPQETQYF. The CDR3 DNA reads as TGTGCCAGCAGCCTCCGGGACTTCCCCCAAGAGACCCAGTACTTC.

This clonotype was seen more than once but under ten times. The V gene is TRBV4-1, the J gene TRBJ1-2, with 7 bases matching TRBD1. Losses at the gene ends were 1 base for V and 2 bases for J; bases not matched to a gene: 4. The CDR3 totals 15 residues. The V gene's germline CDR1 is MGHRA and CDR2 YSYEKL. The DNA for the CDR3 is TGCGCCAGCAGCCAAGCTTCCAGGGGGAACTATGGCTACACCTTC. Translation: CASSQASRGNYGYTF.

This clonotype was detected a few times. The CDR3 region has the DNA TGCGCCAGCAGCTTGTCTTCAGTCGTGGGTACCGGGGAGCTGTTTTTT. Its translation is CASSLSSVVGTGELFF. The V call is TRBV5-1, the J call TRBJ2-2; the D is unclear. V lost 1 base and J 5 bases, leaving 15 bases between the germline ends. The CDR3 consists of 16 residues. Germline V lookup: CDR1 SGHRS, CDR2 YFSETQ.

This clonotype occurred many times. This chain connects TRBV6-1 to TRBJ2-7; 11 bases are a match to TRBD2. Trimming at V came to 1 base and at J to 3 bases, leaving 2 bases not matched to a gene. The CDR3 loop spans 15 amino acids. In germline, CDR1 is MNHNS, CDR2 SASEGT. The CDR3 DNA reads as TGTGCCAGCAGTGAAGGACTAGCGGGACTCTACGAGCAGTACTTC. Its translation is CASSEGLAGLYEQYF.